What follows are 9 T cell receptor beta chains derived from one specimen sequenced in a study of Ad26.COV2.S vaccination and SARS-CoV-2 variants. The treatment here: about 20 received Ad26.COV2.S at low or high dose, single or two shots; about 5 received placebo; per-sample allocation not given. At day 63 after the first vaccine or placebo injection, samples were drawn. Clones were read by immunoSEQ multiplex PCR, and TCRdb kept only the in-frame ones, dropping some. This repertoire shows about 450,000 clones, 89% found once; its top ten account for 2.5% to 3%. This specimen was peripheral blood, taken in a trial of Ad26.COV2.S vaccine versus placebo. The receptors derive from a person between 18 and 60 years old who received the Ad26.COV2.S COVID-19 vaccine or a placebo.

The chain couples TRBV24-1 to TRBJ2-2; 7 positions match TRBD2. Germline V CDR1 and CDR2: KGHDR, SFDVKD. The CDR3 loop spans 16 amino acids. J was trimmed by 1 base and V by 5 bases; bases with no gene match: 6. CDR3 region: CATSGGGTLNTGELFF. CDR3 coding DNA: TGTGCCACCAGTGGGGGGGGGACTCTGAACACCGGGGAGCTGTTTTTT.

The J gene is TRBJ1-1, the V gene TRBV12-3 or TRBV12-4; no definite D call. V was cut by 5 bases and J by 6 bases, with 10 bases left in between. There are 12 residues in the CDR3. The CDR3 protein is CASSLLAAEAFF. The CDR3 bases are TGTGCCAGCAGTCTTCTCGCAGCTGAAGCTTTCTTT.

V and J are TRBV1 and TRBJ2-7; TRBD1 was called by the table and not checked on the DNA. TRBV1 is tagged as a pseudogene. The length of the CDR3 is 17 residues. The CDR3 is CTSSNLNRGQDSYEQYV. The CDR3 DNA is TGCACCAGCAGCAACCTTAACAGGGGGCAAGACTCCTACGAGCAGTACGTC.

As for this clone: Distinct nucleotide sequences in the sample also encode this CDR3. V usage is TRBV12-3 or TRBV12-4 and J usage is TRBJ1-1; no definite D call. The V gene lost 2 bases and the J gene lost 3 bases, with 4 bases spanning the gap. The CDR3 covers 12 residues. This CDR3 reads CASSLWDTEAFF. The CDR3 DNA is TGTGCCAGCAGTTTATGGGACACTGAAGCTTTCTTT.

Concerning this clone itself: Other DNA variants within this sample encode the same CDR3. This sequence joins TRBV5-4 and TRBJ2-7; the D gene could be TRBD1 or TRBD2 (5 bases each). Germline V gene data show CDR1 as SGHNT and CDR2 as YYREEE (reference sequence). Trimming took off 0 bases at V and 1 base at J, with 8 bases between the two ends. The CDR3 sequence is 14 residues long. The CDR3 DNA sequence: TGTGCCAGCAGCTTGGGGGGACGGTCCTACGAGCAGTACTTC. It is translated as CASSLGGRSYEQYF. Full variable domain (outside the CDR3, taken from reference TRBV5-4 and TRBJ2-7): ETGVTQSPTHLIKTRGQQVTLRCSSQSGHNTVSWYQQALGQGPQFIFQYYREEENGRGNFPPRFSGLQFPNYSSELNVNALELDDSALYLCASSLGGRSYEQYFGPGTRLTVT.

A few counts support this clone. J is TRBJ2-7 and V is TRBV2, with no clear D. The V and J ends lost 4 bases and 2 bases respectively, with 12 bases between them. The CDR3 totals 14 residues. Germline CDR1 SNHLY, CDR2 FYNNEI. In nucleotides, the CDR3 is TGTGCCAGCAGTGCGCCAATAGGAACCTACGAGCAGTACTTC. This sequence encodes CASSAPIGTYEQYF.

The chain combines TRBV5-8 with TRBJ1-6; no definite D call. The length of the CDR3 is 17 residues. Germline values: CDR1 SGHTS, CDR2 YDEGEE. V shed 6 bases and J shed 1 base, with 17 bases lying between them. The CDR3 coding sequence is TGTGCCAGCACCCGCCGGGGAGTCGATTCCTATAATTCACCCCTCCACTTT. Amino acid sequence: CASTRRGVDSYNSPLHF.

V and J are TRBV20-1 and TRBJ1-1, with D possibly TRBD1 on 5 matching bases. CDR3 length: 10 residues. Trimming took 1 base from V and 8 from J, leaving 5 bases between them. Germline-derived CDR1 and CDR2 are DFQATT and SNEGSKA (reference sequence). CDR3 bases: TGCAGTGCTAGAGGGGGCGAAGCTTTCTTT. It yields the protein CSARGGEAFF.

V and J are TRBV27 and TRBJ1-2; no reliable D call. Germline V lookup: CDR1 MNHEY, CDR2 SMNVEV (reference sequence). There are 15 residues in the CDR3. V was cut by 6 bases and J by 4 bases, with 18 bases left in between. The CDR3 nucleotides are TGTGCCAGCAGACCAACAACCTCCGCTACCTATGGCTACACCTTC. This sequence encodes CASRPTTSATYGYTF.